Presented here are 26 T cell receptor beta chains from one specimen sequenced in a study of T cells in Graves' hyperthyroidism and ophthalmopathy (dated by TCRdb to about 2019). Library construction relied on multiplex PCR. Sequenced using an Illumina HiSeq 2000. TCR beta CDR3 regions were amplified from RNA transcripts. The TCR CDR3 was subjected to a first round of RT-PCR using the HTBI primer set and the Qiagen OneStep RT-PCR kit. TCRdb reanalyzed the raw reads on its own, using fastp at Q25 for trimming and MiXCR for clone calling, and kept in-frame beta chains. Rows are unified per CDR3 protein, each entry keeping the most common DNA and genes. In this sample the table shows about 620,000 distinct CDR3 sequences, around 15% of which occur a single time. Jointly, the top ten make up 3.5% to 4% of the sample. Sequenced: blood. Receptors were obtained from a woman aged 25 to 39 with Graves' hyperthyroidism.

This clonotype was observed a handful of times. The CDR3 sequence: CASSSNSGRYNEQFF. In DNA form, the CDR3 reads TGTGCCAGCAGCTCGAATAGCGGGAGGTACAATGAGCAGTTCTTC. This chain connects TRBV11-2 to TRBJ2-1, with TRBD2 matching over 10 bases. The V and J ends lost 4 bases and 4 bases, in that order; junction bases with no gene match: 4. This CDR3 is 15 amino acids long. CDR1 is SGHAT, CDR2 FQNNGV, per germline.

As concerns this clonotype: This sequence may be a read error, since a much larger clone differs from it by one base. This sequence joins TRBV11-3 and TRBJ1-3; D might be TRBD1 (5 bases). CDR1 and CDR2 from the germline V gene are SGHNT and YENEEA. This CDR3 has 14 residues. This CDR3 reads CASSVQGSGNAIYF. The CDR3 DNA sequence: TGTGCCAGCAGCGTTCAGGGTTCCGGAAACGCCATATATTTT.

J is TRBJ1-2 and V is TRBV2; possible D gene TRBD1, 5 bases. CDR1 and CDR2 (germline): SNHLY, FYNNEI. Deletions cut 11 bases from V and 8 bases from J, with 15 bases between. The CDR3 extends over 11 amino acids. This CDR3 reads CAADRAGGYTF. CDR3 bases: TGTGCCGCTGACAGAGCGGGGGGCTACACCTTC.

The chain uses TRBV27 and TRBJ2-6; D not certain. Germline CDR1 is MNHEY and CDR2 is SMNVEV (reference sequence). The CDR3 totals 16 residues. V shed 3 bases and J shed 2 bases, with 11 bases lying between them. CDR3 amino acids: CASSFSGITGANVLTF. The CDR3 coding sequence is TGTGCCAGCAGTTTTTCTGGGATCACTGGGGCCAACGTCCTGACTTTC.

The chain recombines TRBV9 with TRBJ2-1, with 9 bases fitting TRBD1. The germline V gene encodes CDR1 SGDLS and CDR2 YYNGEE. This CDR3 comprises 14 residues. V dropped 3 bases and J dropped 7; count of bases not matched to a gene: 5. CDR3 region: CASSATDRGNEQFF. The CDR3 DNA follows: TGTGCCAGCAGCGCGACGGACAGGGGAAATGAGCAGTTCTTC.

The chain has TRBV2 and TRBJ2-3; TRBD1 aligns across 10 bases. There are 16 residues in the CDR3. Trimming at V came to 5 bases and at J to 2 bases, leaving 7 bases not matched to a gene. Germline values: CDR1 SNHLY, CDR2 FYNNEI. The CDR3 spells CASSPTGGQHTDTQYF. CDR3 nucleotide sequence: TGTGCCAGCAGTCCGACAGGGGGCCAGCACACAGATACGCAGTATTTT.

This clonotype appeared a few times. The CDR3 protein is CASKPWGDQPQHF. The CDR3 bases are TGTGCCAGCAAGCCGTGGGGGGATCAGCCCCAGCATTTT. The chain employs TRBV12-3 or TRBV12-4 and TRBJ1-5, with D possibly being TRBD1 (5 bases). This CDR3 is 13 amino acids long. Trimming pared 7 bases from V and 5 bases from J, leaving 12 bases between.

This clonotype was observed a few times. The chain employs TRBV6-1 and TRBJ2-2, with 7 positions matching TRBD1. In germline, CDR1 is MNHNS, CDR2 SASEGT. V shed 6 bases and J 7 bases; nucleotides not matched to a gene: 11. The CDR3 totals 15 residues. The CDR3: CASRSLTRGYGELFF. The DNA of the CDR3 is TGTGCCAGCAGATCACTTACCAGGGGGTACGGGGAGCTGTTTTTT.

There are many counts of this clonotype. V gene TRBV11-2 combines with J gene TRBJ2-1; 8 nucleotides match TRBD2. The CDR3 is made up of 16 amino acids. The J segment lost 4 bases and the V segment lost 4 bases, leaving 9 bases of the junction unmatched. Germline lookup yields CDR1 SGHAT and CDR2 FQNNGV. The CDR3 reads CASSSVTSGSYNEQFF. Written as DNA, the CDR3 is TGTGCCAGCAGCTCCGTAACTAGCGGCTCTTACAATGAGCAGTTCTTC.

The J gene is TRBJ1-5, the V gene TRBV4-3; D unclear. The CDR3 runs 15 residues. The V gene's germline CDR1 is LGHNA and CDR2 YSLEER. V was cut by 0 bases and J by 1 base, with 7 bases left in between. CDR3 region: CASSQERQSNQPQHF. The CDR3 nucleotides read TGCGCCAGCAGCCAAGAGAGGCAGAGCAATCAGCCCCAGCATTTT.

This clonotype was detected only a few times. The rearrangement joins TRBV5-1 to TRBJ1-6, with no clear D. Trimming left V 0 bases short and J 8 bases short, with 12 bases between. There are 15 residues in the CDR3. Per germline, CDR1 SGHRS and CDR2 YFSETQ. CDR3 DNA: TGCGCCAGCAGCTTGGAGGGTACCGGAGATTCACCCCTCCACTTT. Translated: CASSLEGTGDSPLHF.

This clonotype was seen many times. The chain has TRBV10-3 and TRBJ2-7; TRBD1 is a possible D gene (6 bases). The CDR3 runs 12 residues. Germline V gene lookup returns CDR1 ENHRY and CDR2 SYGVKD. Trimming left V 4 bases short and J 3 bases short, with 7 bases between. The chain's CDR3 is CAISVGGYEQYF. CDR3 DNA: TGTGCCATCAGTGTAGGGGGCTACGAGCAGTACTTC.

This clonotype was seen more than once but under ten times. The chain combines TRBV19 with TRBJ1-5, with unresolved D. Per germline, CDR1 LNHDA and CDR2 SQIVND (reference sequence). CDR3 length equals 11 residues. V dropped 5 bases and J dropped 11 bases, with 10 bases sitting between them. In DNA, the CDR3 is TGTGCCAGTAGTCCCCCCCCGACCCAGCATTTT. It is translated as CASSPPPTQHF.

This clonotype appeared many times. The chain couples TRBV7-2 to TRBJ2-7; D call uncertain. CDR1 and CDR2 from the germline V gene are SGHTA and FQGNSA. The CDR3 totals 17 residues. Trimming pared 5 bases from V and 0 bases from J, leaving 20 bases between. The DNA for the CDR3 is TGTGCCAGCAGCCCGACCTCGATGGCGGAACTCTCCTACGAGCAGTACTTC. Its translation: CASSPTSMAELSYEQYF. The whole variable domain, remainder taken from reference TRBV7-2 and TRBJ2-7, is GAGVSQSPSNKVTEKGKDVELRCDPISGHTALYWYRQSLGQGLEFLIYFQGNSAPDKSGLPSDRFSAERTGGSVSTLTIQRTQQEDSAVYLCASSPTSMAELSYEQYFGPGTRLTVT.

Ten or more counts support this clonotype. The chain combines TRBV2 with TRBJ2-7, with 8 bases lining up with TRBD1. The trim removed 1 base at V and 0 bases at J, leaving 5 bases unmatched. The CDR3 loop spans 16 amino acids. The germline V gene encodes CDR1 SNHLY and CDR2 FYNNEI. The CDR3 coding sequence is TGTGCCAGCAGTGAAGGGAGGACAGGGATCTCCTACGAGCAGTACTTC. It codes for CASSEGRTGISYEQYF.

The CDR3 sequence is CSARSRASRDQPQHF. The CDR3 DNA follows: TGCAGTGCTAGATCTCGGGCGTCGAGGGATCAGCCCCAGCATTTT. The genes are TRBV20-1 and TRBJ1-5; D is uncertain. The CDR3 is 15 amino acids. Germline V lookup: CDR1 DFQATT, CDR2 SNEGSKA (reference sequence). V was clipped by 2 bases and J by 5 bases, with 16 bases between them.

The chain has TRBV6-1 and TRBJ2-3; 8 bases align to TRBD2. This CDR3 spans 14 amino acids. J was trimmed by 2 bases and V by 7 bases; bases with no gene match: 5. The V gene's germline CDR1 is MNHNS and CDR2 SASEGT. The CDR3 reads CASKTGGITDTQYF. The CDR3 DNA sequence: TGTGCCAGCAAGACGGGGGGGATCACAGATACGCAGTATTTT.

The J gene is TRBJ1-4, the V gene TRBV7-9; D gene ambiguous. This CDR3 has 15 amino acids. Germline loops: CDR1 SEHNR, CDR2 FQNEAQ (reference sequence). Trimming removed 2 bases from V and 0 bases from J, with 7 bases in between. The CDR3 DNA reads TGTGCCAGCAGCTTAAGAGCTGCAACTAATGAAAAACTGTTTTTT. This sequence encodes CASSLRAATNEKLFF.

This clonotype was seen more than once but under ten times. This chain uses TRBV20-1 with TRBJ2-7; D gene unclear. This CDR3 is built from 14 residues. Trimming pared 7 bases from V and 1 base from J, leaving 17 bases between. The germline CDR1 and CDR2 sequences are DFQATT and SNEGSKA (reference sequence). CDR3 nucleotide sequence: TGCAGTGGGGCCCGGACCGAGGTATCCTACGAGCAGTACTTC. Translated, it gives CSGARTEVSYEQYF.

The CDR3 DNA is TGTGCCAGCAGTCGGACAGGGGAATATGAGCAGTACTTC. Translating it yields CASSRTGEYEQYF. This chain links TRBV28 with TRBJ2-7; 9 bases match TRBD1. The CDR3 runs 13 residues. V lost 5 bases, J lost 7 bases, and 6 bases stayed unmatched. Germline V gene lookup returns CDR1 MDHEN and CDR2 SYDVKM.

Details on this clonotype: At one end the junction does not follow the germline gene, possibly because of a read error. The chain combines TRBV4-3 with TRBJ2-5; 7 bases fit TRBD2. The length of the CDR3 is 16 residues. In germline, CDR1 is LGHNA, CDR2 YSLEER. The CDR3 loop is CASSQAPGGHQETQYF. In nucleotides, the CDR3 is TGCGCCAGCAGCCAAGCCCCGGGGGGTCACCAGGAGACCCAGTACTTC.

This clonotype was observed a handful of times. In DNA, the CDR3 is TGTGCCAGCAGTCTTCTAGCGGGAACGGGAGATACGCAGTATTTT. It encodes CASSLLAGTGDTQYF. V gene TRBV3-1 combines with J gene TRBJ2-3; TRBD2 matches at 9 bases. CDR1 and CDR2 (germline): LGHDT, YNNKEL (reference sequence). V shed 6 bases and J 5 bases; nucleotides not matched to a gene: 9. This CDR3 comprises 15 residues.

J is TRBJ2-5 and V is TRBV20-1, with 11 nucleotides matching TRBD1. Trimming took 6 bases from V and 2 from J; bases not matched to a gene: 8. The CDR3 contains 15 residues. Germline CDR1 reads DFQATT; CDR2 reads SNEGSKA (reference sequence). CDR3 protein: CSAPGTGGIQETQYF. The CDR3 DNA reads as TGCAGTGCCCCCGGGACAGGGGGGATACAAGAGACCCAGTACTTC.

V gene TRBV18 combines with J gene TRBJ2-1, with D perhaps TRBD2 (6 bases). The CDR3 is made up of 15 amino acids. V was clipped by 0 bases and J by 8 bases, with 14 bases between them. Germline loops: CDR1 KGHSH, CDR2 LQKENI. As DNA, the CDR3 is TGTGCCAGCTCACCACCGGCGGGACCAGGGCATGAGCAGTTCTTC. Translation gives CASSPPAGPGHEQFF.

This clonotype has at least ten counts. The V gene is TRBV3-1, the J gene TRBJ2-3, with TRBD1 matching over 9 bases. CDR3 size: 14 residues. The trim removed 5 bases at V and 3 bases at J, leaving 3 bases unmatched. From germline, CDR1 is LGHDT and CDR2 YNNKEL (reference sequence). As DNA, the CDR3 is TGTGCCAGCAGCAAAGGACAGGGGACAGATACGCAGTATTTT. Protein: CASSKGQGTDTQYF.

This clonotype has more than one count but fewer than ten. The CDR3 reads CASSPGGAGGSYEQYF. The CDR3 DNA sequence: TGCGCCAGCAGCCCCGGGGGGGCGGGAGGCTCCTACGAGCAGTACTTC. The V gene is TRBV5-1, the J gene TRBJ2-7, with 8 bases fitting TRBD2. Losses at the gene ends were 4 bases for V and 0 bases for J; bases not matched to a gene: 9. Per the germline V gene, CDR1 is SGHRS and CDR2 is YFSETQ. The CDR3 spans 16 residues.